The 3 T cell receptor beta chains reported below all come from one sample, sequenced in a study of read filtering for tumor transcriptome and immune sequencing. This library used roughly 370 ng RNA and molecular barcoded adaptors spanning alpha/delta and beta/gamma chains. A single record per CDR3 protein comes from TCRdb applying MiXCR to the reads. The sample has more than 35,000 distinct CDR3 sequences; less than 15% are singletons. Sample: a population of CD138-negative cells sorted from bone marrow. These receptors were taken from a donor aged 40 or older with multiple myeloma.

For this clonotype: A far larger clone is one base from this, pointing to a likely read error. The chain links TRBV6-2 or TRBV6-3 to TRBJ1-1; no firm D call. The germline gives CDR1 MNHEY, CDR2 SVGEGT. This CDR3 is built from 14 residues. The CDR3 nucleotides are TGTGCCAGCAGACCGGGATTGCAGAACACTGATGCTTTCTTT. Protein product: CASRPGLQNTDAFF.

In this sample, this clonotype turned up a few times. With a much larger clone just one base away, this may be a read error. The chain recombines TRBV7-3 with TRBJ1-1; TRBD1 is a possible D gene (5 bases). There are 16 residues in the CDR3. Germline assignment: CDR1 SGHTA and CDR2 FQGTGA. With 2 bases removed from V and 4 bases from J, the gap between germline ends came to 17 bases. CDR3 in amino acids: CASSLLPGRGGTEAFF. The CDR3 DNA reads as TGTGCCAGCAGCTTACTCCCGGGACGGGGAGGCACTGAAGCTTTCTTT. Filled out from reference TRBV7-3 and TRBJ1-1, the complete variable domain reads GAGVSQTPSNKVTEKGKYVELRCDPISGHTALYWYRQSLGQGPEFLIYFQGTGAADDSGLPNDRFFAVRPEGSVSTLKIQRTERGDSAVYLCASSLLPGRGGTEAFFGQGTRLTVV.

This clonotype was seen at least ten times. This chain uses TRBV10-2 with TRBJ1-2; the D gene is possibly TRBD1 (6 bases). The length of the CDR3 is 14 residues. Germline CDR1 and CDR2: WSHSY and SAAADI. V lost 7 bases, J lost 5 bases, and 17 bases lay in between. This CDR3 reads CASNARGPHYGYTF. CDR3 in DNA: TGCGCCAGCAACGCCCGGGGGCCCCATTATGGCTACACCTTC.